Listed below are T cell receptor beta chains from one sample, sequenced in a study of immune evolution from preneoplasia to lung adenocarcinoma. Libraries were prepared by immunoSEQ multiplex PCR; TCRdb keeps only in-frame clonotypes and omits some of them. The sample consists of around 3,500 clones, around 76% of them appearing once. The sample comprised FFPE minimally invasive lung adenocarcinoma tissue. The receptors were sampled from a person aged 60-79 years with lung adenocarcinoma. Both conserved end residues are part of each CDR3. The D gene is left open where the match is weak. Expanded clones are given a class, and other clones once, few, many or no size at all.

DNA: TGTGCCAGCAGCTTACAGGGTTTCAATCAGCCCCAGCATTTT
CDR3: CASSLQGFNQPQHF
size: .
J: TRBJ1-5
D: .
V: TRBV2

DNA: TGTGCCAGAAGCGCGGGGACGGGCAATCAGCCCCAGCATTTT
CDR3: CARSAGTGNQPQHF
size: .
J: TRBJ1-5
D: .
V: TRBV5-3

DNA: TGTGCCAGCACCGAAGTAACAGGGGTGGGGTACAACATTCAGTACTTC
CDR3: CASTEVTGVGYNIQYF
size: .
J: TRBJ2-4
D: TRBD1
V: TRBV2

DNA: TGTGCCAGCAGCCCACAGGTCACGGGGGAGCAGTACTTC
CDR3: CASSPQVTGEQYF
size: .
J: TRBJ2-7
D: .
V: TRBV14

DNA: TGCGCCAGCAGCTATGACAGCCGCCAAGGCTACACCTTC
CDR3: CASSYDSRQGYTF
size: once
J: TRBJ1-2
D: .
V: TRBV5-1

DNA: TGTGCCAGCAGCTTAGGAGGGCCGCTTGGAGAGACCCAGTACTTC
CDR3: CASSLGGPLGETQYF
size: .
J: TRBJ2-5
D: .
V: TRBV7-9

DNA: TGTGCCAGCAGCAACGACAGGAACAATGAGCAGTTCTTC
CDR3: CASSNDRNNEQFF
size: few
J: TRBJ2-1
D: .
V: TRBV2

DNA: TGTGCCAGCAGTTCCCCGTCCTACAATGAGCAGTTCTTC
CDR3: CASSSPSYNEQFF
size: .
J: TRBJ2-1
D: .
V: TRBV28

DNA: TGTGCCAGCATCGACGGGAGACCCTCCTACGAGCAGTACTTC
CDR3: CASIDGRPSYEQYF
size: .
J: TRBJ2-7
D: .
V: TRBV2

DNA: TGCGCCAGCAGCAAGGGCAGCGGAGATTACAATGAGCAGTTCTTC
CDR3: CASSKGSGDYNEQFF
size: .
J: TRBJ2-1
D: .
V: TRBV5-1

DNA: TGTGCCAGCAGTCCTATAGCGGGAGATGACAATGAGCAGTTCTTC
CDR3: CASSPIAGDDNEQFF
size: .
J: TRBJ2-1
D: TRBD2
V: TRBV6-4

DNA: TGTGCCAGCAGCCAAGCGACAGGCTCCGGGGCCAACGTCCTGACTTTC
CDR3: CASSQATGSGANVLTF
size: .
J: TRBJ2-6
D: .
V: TRBV4-2

DNA: TGTGCCAGCAGCTTGGCCGGGACTAGCGGGAGAAATGAGCAGTTCTTC
CDR3: CASSLAGTSGRNEQFF
size: few
J: TRBJ2-1
D: TRBD2
V: TRBV5-4

DNA: TGCGCCAGCAGCACGGGGGGGTCCAGGAACACTGAAGCTTTCTTT
CDR3: CASSTGGSRNTEAFF
size: .
J: TRBJ1-1
D: .
V: TRBV5-1

DNA: TGTGCCAGCAGCTCACTCGGCCTCCCGACTATTGGTGAAGCTTTCTTT
CDR3: CASSSLGLPTIGEAFF
size: .
J: TRBJ1-1
D: .
V: TRBV7-9

DNA: TGTGCCAGCAGCTCAGTTACCACCGGGGAGCTGCTTTTT
CDR3: CASSSVTTGELLF
size: .
J: TRBJ2-2
D: .
V: TRBV11-3

DNA: TGTGCCACCAAAACCGGGATCCCAAATTATAGCAATCAGCCCCAGCATTTT
CDR3: CATKTGIPNYSNQPQHF
size: .
J: TRBJ1-5
D: .
V: TRBV27

DNA: TGTGCCAGCAGTGATGGCGTAGGGATCTACGAGCAGTACTTC
CDR3: CASSDGVGIYEQYF
size: few
J: TRBJ2-7
D: .
V: TRBV6-1

DNA: TGTGCCAGCAGTGGGACAAGTTTCCAAGAGACCCAGTACTTC
CDR3: CASSGTSFQETQYF
size: .
J: TRBJ2-5
D: .
V: TRBV7-2

DNA: TGTGCCAGCAGCTTGGCAACCAGGACAGCCGGGGAGCTGTTTTTT
CDR3: CASSLATRTAGELFF
size: .
J: TRBJ2-2
D: .
V: TRBV5-6

DNA: TGTGCCAGCAGCTCAGCGGGGACACAAGAGACCCAGTACTTC
CDR3: CASSSAGTQETQYF
size: .
J: TRBJ2-5
D: .
V: TRBV7-6

DNA: TGTGCCAGTCAGCGAAGCGGGAGTGGACACAATGAGCAGTTCTTC
CDR3: CASQRSGSGHNEQFF
size: .
J: TRBJ2-1
D: TRBD2
V: TRBV19

DNA: TGTGCCTGGAGTATAGGACAGGGGGCTAATCAGCCCCAGCATTTT
CDR3: CAWSIGQGANQPQHF
size: few
J: TRBJ1-5
D: TRBD1
V: TRBV30

DNA: TGTGCCGCAGGAGGGTTGGACACACAAGAGACCCAGTACTTC
CDR3: CAAGGLDTQETQYF
size: .
J: TRBJ2-5
D: .
V: TRBV10-3

DNA: TGTGCCAGTAGGAGCCCAGGGACACAAACTGAAGCTTTCTTT
CDR3: CASRSPGTQTEAFF
size: .
J: TRBJ1-1
D: .
V: TRBV19

DNA: TGTGCCAGCAGTGACATGCGAGGGACAGGGAGGTCAGGTGAGCAGTTCTTC
CDR3: CASSDMRGTGRSGEQFF
size: .
J: TRBJ2-1
D: TRBD1
V: TRBV2

DNA: TGTGCCAGCAGCCCTTGGACCGACAGGGGAGGCACCGGGGAGCTGTTTTTT
CDR3: CASSPWTDRGGTGELFF
size: once
J: TRBJ2-2
D: TRBD1
V: TRBV4-2

DNA: TGTGCCAGCAGCACTACAGGGGCCGGGGAGCTGTTTTTT
CDR3: CASSTTGAGELFF
size: few
J: TRBJ2-2
D: TRBD1
V: TRBV7-2

DNA: TGCAGTGCTATGGGGGGCGAGACCCAGTACTTC
CDR3: CSAMGGETQYF
size: .
J: TRBJ2-5
D: .
V: TRBV20-1

DNA: TGCGCCAGCAGCCCGGGGGGAGCAGGGAACACTGAAGCTTTCTTT
CDR3: CASSPGGAGNTEAFF
size: few
J: TRBJ1-1
D: .
V: TRBV5-1

DNA: TGTGCCATCAGTAGGAATAGCCAAGAGACCCAGTACTTC
CDR3: CAISRNSQETQYF
size: .
J: TRBJ2-5
D: .
V: TRBV10-3

DNA: TGTGCCAGCAGCTTGACAGGCAACCTACAAGGGGAGCAGTACTTC
CDR3: CASSLTGNLQGEQYF
size: .
J: TRBJ2-7
D: .
V: TRBV5-4

DNA: TGTGCCAGCAGCCAAGAGGGACCTCCTCGCACAGATACGCAGTATTTT
CDR3: CASSQEGPPRTDTQYF
size: .
J: TRBJ2-3
D: .
V: TRBV4-2

DNA: TGTGCCAGCAGCTTGGACTTGGGGACCCAGTACTTC
CDR3: CASSLDLGTQYF
size: few
J: TRBJ2-5
D: .
V: TRBV11-2

DNA: TGTGCCAGCAGTGGAGACAGAGCCTGGGTCGAGACCCAGTACTTC
CDR3: CASSGDRAWVETQYF
size: .
J: TRBJ2-5
D: .
V: TRBV6-6

DNA: TGTGCCAGCAGTTTACAGGGGACAGAGACCCAGTACTTC
CDR3: CASSLQGTETQYF
size: few
J: TRBJ2-5
D: .
V: TRBV28

DNA: TGCAGCGTTGAGAGGAGAGGGAGCACAGATACGCAGTATTTT
CDR3: CSVERRGSTDTQYF
size: .
J: TRBJ2-3
D: .
V: TRBV29-1

DNA: TGTGCCACCCAGTACAGCGGGAGACTAAAGGAGCAGTTCTTC
CDR3: CATQYSGRLKEQFF
size: .
J: TRBJ2-1
D: TRBD2
V: TRBV28